The clone carrying this TCR beta chain was counted between two and nine times. These data belong to a study of T cells in Graves' hyperthyroidism and ophthalmopathy. RNA transcripts served as the template for amplifying TCR beta CDR3 regions. Carried out on the TCR CDR3, a first-round RT-PCR used the HTBI primer set. TCRdb called the multiplex PCR reads again in MiXCR, with one record for every CDR3 protein. Among almost 500,000 distinct CDR3 sequences, about 22% were seen once, and the ten largest hold approximately 49%. CDR3 length equals 15 residues. V dropped 6 bases and J dropped 5; count of bases not matched to a gene: 8.

The specimen sequenced was blood. J is TRBJ2-2 and V is TRBV12-3 or TRBV12-4; 8 bases are a match to TRBD2. The clonotype originates from a woman in her seventies with Graves' ophthalmopathy. CDR3 sequence (DNA): TGTGCCAGCAGGTTTCGTAGCGGGGCAACCGGGGAGCTGTTTTTT. Residues: CASRFRSGATGELFF.